The sequence of this T cell receptor (beta chain) was determined in a study of CD8 T cells in ankylosing spondylitis. With 0 bases removed from V and 5 bases from J, the gap between germline ends came to 15 bases. Germline V lookup: CDR1 ENHRY, CDR2 SYGVKD. CDR3 length: 16 amino acids. TCRdb independently ran MiXCR on the 5' RACE reads; one entry per CDR3 protein. Of a few hundred thousand distinct CDR3 sequences in the sample, 20% are singletons; the top ten hold roughly 8%. This clonotype was seen a few times. The TCR comes from a male donor with ankylosing spondylitis or in good health (not recorded which). This sequence joins TRBV10-3 and TRBJ2-3, with unresolved D. The sample was blood, either unsorted or a sorted T cell fraction (not recorded which). This CDR3 reads CAISESGSPGLDTQYF. The DNA of the CDR3 is TGTGCCATCAGTGAGTCTGGTAGTCCCGGCCTAGATACGCAGTATTTT.